The source of this T cell receptor beta chain is a study of glioma-infiltrating T cells. Using RNA template, CDR3s of TCR alpha and beta were amplified with iRepertoire arm-PCR. One-step reverse transcription and amplification started from about 100-400 ng of tissue mRNA or PBMC total RNA. TCRdb itself ran the multiplex PCR reads through MiXCR, one entry per CDR3 protein. The sample yields 84,000 or so distinct CDR3 sequences, about 25% seen once. The CDR3 length is 15 residues. Germline V gene data show CDR1 as SNHLY and CDR2 as FYNNEI. Study-wide points: Tissue and blood shared very few CDR3 sequences. Tissue-blood divergence was below expectation in non-neoplastic patients, above in gliomas.

In regard to this clonotype: The antigen is undetermined. The junction does not match germline at one end; this may be a read error.

Sequenced material: glioma tissue, nonneoplastic brain tissue, or PBMCs (not recorded which). This receptor was obtained from a human donor with low-grade glioma or glioblastoma, undergoing nonglioma brain surgery, or in good health (not recorded which). This chain links TRBV2 with TRBJ2-7; D gene uncertain. The CDR3 nucleotides read TGTGCCAGCAGTGATCGGGTAGCCCTTAGGTCACCCCTCCACTTC. It specifies CASSDRVALRSPLHF.